This T cell receptor (beta chain) originates from a study of T cells after yellow fever vaccination. TCRdb passed the 5' RACE reads through MiXCR, listing each CDR3 protein once. The data contain some 97,000 distinct CDR3 sequences, about 5.8% of them singletons. The V and J ends lost 8 bases and 2 bases respectively, with 26 bases between them. This CDR3 is 18 amino acids long. The rearrangement uses TRBV12-3 or TRBV12-4 and TRBJ2-3; possible D gene TRBD1, 5 bases. The specimen comprised CD8+ T cells sorted from PBMCs, sampled 10 days after the yellow fever booster vaccination. The clonotype comes from a man aged 18 to 29 who received the YFV17D yellow fever vaccine. DNA for the CDR3: TGTGCCAGCGGCACTCTGTTCCTGGGGCCTGAATCCACAGATACGCAGTATTTT. Its translation is CASGTLFLGPESTDTQYF.